The rows below give T cell receptor beta chains drawn from one sample of a study of PD-1 blockade in classical Hodgkin lymphoma. Assay used: immunoSEQ multiplex PCR; TCRdb lists only in-frame clones, some missing. Counted here are under 45,000 clones, around 69% occurring once; the ten biggest clones make up under 3%. This specimen consisted of peripheral blood mononuclear cells (PBMCs), obtained before the fourth cycle of nivolumab. Receptor source: a human donor with classical Hodgkin lymphoma. Both conserved end residues are part of each CDR3.

TRBJ2-1 TRBV18 15 CASSLAGGTYNEQFF
TRBJ2-1 TRBV19 15 CASTRLAGAYNEQFF
TRBJ1-2 TRBV7-8 14 CASSRDRVIGGYTF
TRBJ2-7 TRBV5-6 16 CASSPNSIDGLYEQYF
TRBJ2-6 TRBV2 17 CASSDRVWSSGANVLTF
TRBJ2-6 TRBV9 18 CASSVDGGPLSGANVLTF
TRBJ2-3 TRBV7-9 12 CASARGGDTQYF
TRBJ1-1 TRBV7-9 14 CASSLAGANTEAFF
NA TRBV7-6 15 CASSLVGTELYEQYF
TRBJ1-5 TRBV4-1 16 CASSRGTGELREPQHF
TRBJ1-3 TRBV9 16 CASSVGIQDFGNTIYF
TRBJ2-3 TRBV7-2 14 CASSLEVPTDTQYF
TRBJ2-2 TRBV6-5 14 CASSLTGATGELFF
TRBJ2-7 TRBV15 15 CATSRDQGPGKEQYF
TRBJ2-7 TRBV7-9 16 CASSTTRLEKSYEQYF
TRBJ2-7 TRBV19 12 CATKQGSYEQYF
TRBJ2-7 TRBV27 15 CASTSTGVYGYEQYF
TRBJ2-5 TRBV29-1 14 CSVVVAGVQETQYF
TRBJ2-2 TRBV4-2 15 CASSREEGYVGELFF
TRBJ2-6 TRBV4-3 17 CASSQDSRPSGANVLTF
TRBJ2-6 TRBV2 18 CAAVHQGQGNSGANVLTF